These 5 T cell receptor beta chains were sequenced from one sample in a study of cytomegalovirus exposure and HLA in healthy donors. Vbeta (60) and Jbeta (13) primers were used in the PCR. The table came from immunoSEQ multiplex PCR; TCRdb's copy has only in-frame clones and leaves some out. In the table there are about 110,000 clones, less than 75% of which are singletons. Sequencing input: PBMCs. The receptors originated from a man aged 35 to 55 in good health and CMV-seropositive.

The CDR3, as DNA: TGTGCCACGTCCCAGGGGGACTATGGCTACACCTTC. As protein: CATSQGDYGYTF. The J gene is TRBJ1-2, the V gene TRBV15; 7 bases match TRBD1. Germline values: CDR1 LNHNV, CDR2 YYDKDF (reference sequence). The V and J ends lost 9 bases and 3 bases, in that order; junction bases with no gene match: 4. The CDR3 totals 12 residues.

The chain links TRBV18 to TRBJ2-7; 7 bases agree with TRBD1. Germline-derived CDR1 and CDR2 are KGHSH and LQKENI. V gave up 4 bases and J gave up 1 base; unmatched junction bases: 7. CDR3 length: 15 residues. This CDR3 is CASSLTGTESYEQYF. The DNA of the CDR3 is TGTGCCAGCTCACTAACCGGGACAGAGTCCTACGAGCAGTACTTC.

This clone was recorded a few times. J is TRBJ2-3 and V is TRBV9, with a possible D match to TRBD2 (6 bases). V was pared by 3 bases and J by 0 bases, with 14 bases between. The V gene's germline CDR1 is SGDLS and CDR2 YYNGEE. The CDR3 length is 16 residues. The CDR3 here is CASSDGAGTSTDTQYF. CDR3 coding DNA: TGTGCCAGCAGCGATGGCGCAGGGACTAGCACAGATACGCAGTATTTT.

This chain joins TRBV2 and TRBJ2-3; 9 nucleotides agree with TRBD2. CDR3 length: 19 residues. With V trimmed by 1 base and J by 3 bases, 14 bases remained unmatched. Germline lookup yields CDR1 SNHLY and CDR2 FYNNEI. CDR3 bases: TGTGCCAGCAGTGAAGGTCCGGAGGGGCGGGAGGGGGGGACAGATACGCAGTATTTT. Encoded protein: CASSEGPEGREGGTDTQYF.

This clone was seen more than once but under ten times. The rearrangement uses TRBV7-2 and TRBJ1-2; TRBD1 aligns across 8 bases. This CDR3 has 13 amino acids. The ends lost 5 bases at V and 4 bases at J; junction bases unmatched: 3. CDR1 and CDR2 from the germline V gene are SGHTA and FQGNSA. The CDR3 protein is CASSRGQGYGYTF. CDR3 nucleotides: TGTGCCAGCAGCCGCGGACAGGGCTATGGCTACACCTTC.